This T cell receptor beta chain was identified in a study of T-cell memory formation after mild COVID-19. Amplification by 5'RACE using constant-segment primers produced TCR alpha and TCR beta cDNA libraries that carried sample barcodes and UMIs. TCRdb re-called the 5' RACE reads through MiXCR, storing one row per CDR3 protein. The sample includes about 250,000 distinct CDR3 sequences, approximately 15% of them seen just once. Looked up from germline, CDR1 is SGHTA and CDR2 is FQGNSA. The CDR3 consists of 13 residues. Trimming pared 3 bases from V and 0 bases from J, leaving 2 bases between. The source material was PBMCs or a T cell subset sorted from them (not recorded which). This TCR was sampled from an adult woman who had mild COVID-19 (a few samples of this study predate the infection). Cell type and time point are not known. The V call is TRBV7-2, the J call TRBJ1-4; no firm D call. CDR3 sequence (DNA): TGTGCCAGCAGCTTTGCAACTAATGAAAAACTGTTTTTT. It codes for CASSFATNEKLFF. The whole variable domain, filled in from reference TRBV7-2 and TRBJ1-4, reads GAGVSQSPSNKVTEKGKDVELRCDPISGHTALYWYRQSLGQGLEFLIYFQGNSAPDKSGLPSDRFSAERTGGSVSTLTIQRTQQEDSAVYLCASSFATNEKLFFGSGTQLSVL.